This entry describes one TCR beta chain. The data were taken from a study of monozygotic twins with inflammatory bowel disease. Germline loops: CDR1 SGHRS, CDR2 YFSETQ. The length of the CDR3 is 15 residues. Added by template switching were UMIs that each held a 6-nucleotide sample barcode. TCRdb derives one entry per CDR3 protein from the 5' RACE reads, leaving out DNA. This sample contains 350,000 to 400,000 distinct CDR3 sequences. The source is a human donor with ulcerative colitis or Crohn's disease, or a healthy co-twin of an affected twin (not recorded which). The gene calls are TRBV5-1 and TRBJ2-7; the TCRdb call, TRBD1, lacks DNA for checking. Specimen: blood. This CDR3 reads CASSLQGEISYEQYF.